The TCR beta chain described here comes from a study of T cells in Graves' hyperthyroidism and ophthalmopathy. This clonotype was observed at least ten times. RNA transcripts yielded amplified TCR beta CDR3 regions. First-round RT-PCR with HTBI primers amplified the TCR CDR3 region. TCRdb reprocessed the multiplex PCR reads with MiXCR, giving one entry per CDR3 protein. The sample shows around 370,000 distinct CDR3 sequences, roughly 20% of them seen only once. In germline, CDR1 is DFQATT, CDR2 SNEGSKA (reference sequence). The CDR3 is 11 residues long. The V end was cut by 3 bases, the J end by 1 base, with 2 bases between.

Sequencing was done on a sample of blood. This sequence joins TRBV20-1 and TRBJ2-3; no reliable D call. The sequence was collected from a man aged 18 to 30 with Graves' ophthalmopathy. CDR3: CSARGTDTQYF. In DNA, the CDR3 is TGCAGTGCTAGGGGCACAGATACGCAGTATTTT.